These T cell receptor beta chains were read from a single sample in a study of T cell repertoires in cytomegalovirus infection. TCRdb re-called the reads with MiXCR, one entry per CDR3 protein. The sample consists of 630,000 or so distinct CDR3 sequences, 24% of them appearing once. Material for sequencing was CD8+ T cells from PBMCs. These receptors all stem from a human donor in good health (CMV status not recorded). Some clones in this sample may be carry-over from other donors' samples. CDR3s include the opening cysteine and the closing phenylalanine or tryptophan. Fields, in order: clone size, J gene, V gene, D gene, CDR3 protein, CDR3 DNA. D genes are given only for firm matches. For some rows the clone size is stated as once, few or many, or as a class when expanded; others skip it.

few	TRBJ1-1	TRBV19	TRBD1	CASKPSGGSNTEAFF	TGTGCCAGTAAGCCCTCAGGGGGTTCGAACACTGAAGCTTTCTTT
few	TRBJ2-1	TRBV7-2	TRBD2	CASSLLSGGHYNEQFF	TGTGCCAGCAGCTTGCTTAGCGGGGGGCATTACAATGAGCAGTTCTTC
-	TRBJ2-2	TRBV2	TRBD1	CASSEWARTGGHLNTGELFF	TGTGCCAGCAGTGAATGGGCCCGGACAGGGGGCCATCTCAACACCGGGGAGCTGTTTTTT
many	TRBJ2-2	TRBV4-3	-	CASSQSGELFF	TGCGCCAGCAGCCAATCCGGGGAGCTGTTTTTT
many	TRBJ1-2	TRBV7-9	-	CASSLAQERNYGYTF	TGTGCCAGCAGCTTAGCGCAGGAGAGGAACTATGGCTACACCTTC
few	TRBJ1-5	TRBV6-2/TRBV6-3	-	CASSYPFDVGDQPQHF	TGTGCCAGCAGTTACCCTTTCGATGTTGGGGATCAGCCCCAGCATTTT
-	TRBJ2-1	TRBV7-6	-	CASSFPANRTPYNEQFF	TGTGCCAGCAGCTTCCCCGCAAATAGAACACCTTACAATGAGCAGTTCTTC
-	TRBJ2-7	TRBV12-3/TRBV12-4	-	CASSPPNRYEQYF	TGTGCCAGCAGTCCTCCCAACAGGTACGAGCAGTACTTC
-	TRBJ2-5	TRBV7-3	-	CASSHNNQETQYF	TGTGCCAGCAGCCACAATAATCAAGAGACCCAGTACTTC
-	TRBJ2-7	TRBV28	-	CASSLESGLTRSYEQYF	TGTGCCAGCAGTTTAGAGTCGGGGCTGACTAGGAGCTACGAGCAGTACTTC
few	TRBJ2-1	TRBV11-2	TRBD1	CAERGTGTFYNEQFF	TGTGCCGAGAGGGGGACAGGGACATTCTACAATGAGCAGTTCTTC
-	TRBJ1-3	TRBV29-1	-	CSVDSGDENTIYF	TGCAGCGTTGATTCCGGGGATGAAAACACCATATATTTT
few	TRBJ2-1	TRBV12-3/TRBV12-4	-	CASSLLTGGPNEQFF	TGTGCCAGCAGTCTACTTACGGGGGGCCCGAATGAGCAGTTCTTC
many	TRBJ1-5	TRBV28	TRBD1	CASTERGRGYQPQHF	TGTGCCAGCACCGAAAGGGGGCGAGGGTATCAGCCCCAGCATTTT
-	TRBJ2-3	TRBV6-6	TRBD2	CASRYSGTSTDTQYF	TGTGCCAGCAGGTATAGCGGGACTAGCACAGATACGCAGTATTTT
few	TRBJ1-1	TRBV7-2	-	CASSFYGMETEAFF	TGTGCCAGCAGCTTTTACGGGATGGAGACTGAAGCTTTCTTT
-	TRBJ2-1	TRBV14	-	CASSPLGRPYNEQFF	TGTGCCAGCAGCCCCCTGGGAAGGCCTTACAATGAGCAGTTCTTC
-	TRBJ1-2	TRBV28	-	CASNRGAGEASYGYTF	TGTGCCAGCAACCGAGGGGCAGGGGAGGCTTCTTATGGCTACACCTTC
many	TRBJ2-7	TRBV6-1	TRBD2	CASSDLLAGAHEQYF	TGTGCCAGCAGTGATTTACTAGCGGGGGCCCACGAGCAGTACTTC
-	TRBJ2-2	TRBV7-6	-	CASSLVGYANTGELFF	TGTGCCAGCAGCTTGGTCGGCTACGCGAACACCGGGGAGCTGTTTTTT
few	TRBJ2-1	TRBV10-3	-	CAISGGLIRDNEQFF	TGTGCCATCAGTGGGGGCCTGATAAGGGACAATGAGCAGTTCTTC
few	TRBJ2-5	TRBV7-6	TRBD2	CASSPRSRGVQETQYF	TGTGCCAGCAGCCCCCGCTCGCGGGGGGTCCAAGAGACCCAGTACTTC
many	TRBJ2-3	TRBV7-3	TRBD2	CASSLYSRGDSTDTQYF	TGTGCCAGCAGCTTATATTCGCGGGGGGATAGCACAGATACGCAGTATTTT
many	TRBJ2-3	TRBV11-2	TRBD2	CASSFSSGGADTQYF	TGTGCCAGCAGCTTTTCTAGCGGGGGGGCAGATACGCAGTATTTT
-	TRBJ1-2	TRBV6-6	TRBD1	CASSYGTGGLLGGYTF	TGTGCCAGCAGTTACGGGACAGGGGGCCTATTAGGTGGCTACACCTTC
few	TRBJ1-1	TRBV6-5	TRBD1	CASSTRSGGNTEAFF	TGTGCCAGCAGCACGAGATCAGGGGGGAACACTGAAGCTTTCTTT
-	TRBJ1-2	TRBV7-8	-	CASSPRGDSAPYGYTF	TGTGCCAGCAGCCCAAGAGGCGACAGCGCGCCCTATGGCTACACCTTC
-	TRBJ2-2	TRBV28	-	CASSTHYTGELFF	TGTGCCAGCAGCACACACTACACCGGGGAGCTGTTTTTT
many	TRBJ2-1	TRBV6-6	TRBD1	CASSYPGQDLNEQFF	TGTGCCAGCAGTTACCCGGGACAGGATTTGAATGAGCAGTTCTTC
-	TRBJ2-5	TRBV6-6	-	CASKEWGIQETQYF	TGTGCCAGCAAAGAGTGGGGGATCCAAGAGACCCAGTACTTC
-	TRBJ2-1	TRBV29-1	TRBD2	CSVEGFSGGAYNEQFF	TGCAGCGTTGAGGGATTTAGCGGGGGGGCTTACAATGAGCAGTTCTTC
many	TRBJ2-1	TRBV7-2	TRBD2	CASSYLAGVTSYNEQFF	TGTGCCAGCAGCTACCTAGCGGGGGTCACCTCCTACAATGAGCAGTTCTTC
many	TRBJ2-1	TRBV20-1	-	CSARDLRGTSYNEQFF	TGCAGTGCTAGAGATCTGAGGGGCACCTCCTACAATGAGCAGTTCTTC
few	TRBJ2-1	TRBV15	-	CATSRHNEQFF	TGTGCCACCAGCCGACACAATGAGCAGTTCTTC
-	TRBJ2-7	TRBV27	TRBD2	CASCELAGARLGGEQYF	TGTGCCAGCTGTGAACTAGCGGGGGCCCGCCTCGGAGGCGAGCAGTACTTC
few	TRBJ1-1	TRBV7-9	-	CASSSFRGMNTEAFF	TGTGCCAGCAGCTCGTTCAGGGGTATGAACACTGAAGCTTTCTTT
few	TRBJ2-2	TRBV28	-	CASSSGRYEEYTGELFF	TGTGCCAGCAGTTCGGGGAGGTACGAGGAGTACACCGGGGAGCTGTTTTTT
many	TRBJ1-1	TRBV28	-	CASSLALNSDSMNTEAFF	TGTGCCAGCAGTTTAGCCTTAAACTCCGACAGTATGAACACTGAAGCTTTCTTT
many	TRBJ2-1	TRBV7-2	TRBD1	CASSPGTGSPYNEQFF	TGTGCCAGCAGTCCCGGGACAGGGTCCCCATACAATGAGCAGTTCTTC
-	TRBJ1-2	TRBV2	-	CATLREGERGYTF	TGTGCCACTTTAAGGGAGGGGGAACGTGGCTACACCTTC
-	TRBJ2-4	TRBV6-2/TRBV6-3	-	CASEEGAPKNIQYF	TGTGCCAGCGAGGAGGGGGCGCCCAAAAACATTCAGTACTTC